Shown below are 31 T cell receptor beta chains from a single sample sequenced in a study of T-cell memory formation after mild COVID-19. TCRdb called the 5' RACE reads again in MiXCR, with one record for every CDR3 protein. Among approximately 480,000 distinct CDR3 sequences listed, roughly 18% were seen once. Sequencing was carried out using PBMCs or a T cell subset sorted from them (not recorded which). These receptor sequences come from an adult woman who had mild COVID-19 (a few samples of this study predate the infection). Cell type and time point are not known.

The J gene is TRBJ2-2, the V gene TRBV11-3; TRBD2 matches at 7 bases. The germline V gene encodes CDR1 SGHNT and CDR2 YENEEA. V trimming: 8 bases; J trimming: 7 bases; junction bases outside the gene matches: 4. The CDR3 is made up of 12 amino acids. The CDR3 nucleotides are TGTGCCAGCTCACGGGAGGTCGGGGAGCTGTTTTTT. This codes for CASSREVGELFF.

This sequence joins TRBV12-3 or TRBV12-4 and TRBJ2-1, with a tentative D call TRBD2 (5 bases). Deletions cut 10 bases from V and 0 bases from J, with 13 bases between. The CDR3 sequence is 14 residues long. Here the CDR3 DNA reads TGTGCCATCACATATCGGGGCTCCTACAATGAGCAGTTCTTC. This gives the protein CAITYRGSYNEQFF.

This clonotype has just a few counts. The rearrangement uses TRBV18 and TRBJ1-1; D unclear. Trimming pared 4 bases from V and 13 bases from J, leaving 19 bases between. The germline V gene has CDR1 KGHSH and CDR2 LQKENI. This CDR3 is 13 amino acids long. CDR3 DNA sequence: TGTGCCAGCTCACGTAGTGAGGGTTCGGCGGTTTTCTTT. Protein product: CASSRSEGSAVFF.

This clonotype was seen only a few times. The CDR3 sequence: CASSPEVGGTDTQYF. DNA for the CDR3: TGTGCCAGCTCACCAGAGGTCGGGGGCACAGATACGCAGTATTTT. The rearrangement links TRBV18 to TRBJ2-3; a weak D match, TRBD2 (5 bases). Trimming took off 2 bases at V and 1 base at J, with 10 bases between the two ends. Germline CDR1 reads KGHSH; CDR2 reads LQKENI. The CDR3 has 15 residues.

The chain is built from TRBV4-3 and TRBJ2-7; 8 nucleotides align to TRBD2. J gave up 7 bases and V 1 base, and 15 bases lay outside the gene matches. The CDR3 runs to 17 residues. CDR1 and CDR2 (germline): LGHNA, YSLEER. CDR3 nucleotides: TGCGCCAGCAGCCAAGGACTGCCGGGAGGGCCGGTTTGGGAGCAGTACTTC. Translating gives CASSQGLPGGPVWEQYF.

This clonotype was recorded at least ten times. The rearrangement joins TRBV5-6 to TRBJ2-2, with a tentative D call TRBD2 (6 bases). This CDR3 spans 15 amino acids. CDR1 SGHDT and CDR2 YYEEEE come from the germline V gene. V was trimmed by 1 base and J by 5 bases, leaving 12 bases between them. This chain's CDR3 is CASSLFGGKTGELFF. As DNA, the CDR3 is TGTGCCAGCAGCTTGTTCGGGGGTAAAACCGGGGAGCTGTTTTTT. The full variable domain, in which reference TRBV5-6 and TRBJ2-2 provide the parts outside the CDR3, is DAGVTQSPTHLIKTRGQQVTLRCSPKSGHDTVSWYQQALGQGPQFIFQYYEEEERQRGNFPDRFSGHQFPNYSSELNVNALLLGDSALYLCASSLFGGKTGELFFGEGSRLTVL.

In its sample, this clonotype was seen a few times. The DNA of the CDR3 is TGCAGTGCCCCAACAGGGGGCGGACGGAACACTGAAGCTTTCTTT. This codes for CSAPTGGGRNTEAFF. The chain joins TRBV20-1 to TRBJ1-1; 9 bases fit TRBD1. Germline V gives CDR1 DFQATT, CDR2 SNEGSKA (reference sequence). CDR3 size: 15 residues. The junction had 9 bases not matched to a gene; V was cut back by 6 bases and J by 1 base.

The CDR3 spells CSASDPRGFGGQYF. The DNA of the CDR3 is TGCAGTGCTAGTGACCCGAGGGGCTTCGGAGGCCAGTACTTC. This sequence joins TRBV20-1 and TRBJ2-5; D is possibly TRBD1 or TRBD2 (5 bases each). V was shortened by 3 bases and J by 10 bases, with 21 bases between the two germline ends. Germline CDR1 and CDR2: DFQATT and SNEGSKA (reference sequence). This CDR3 comprises 14 residues.

This clonotype has more than one count but fewer than ten. V gene TRBV19 combines with J gene TRBJ1-1, with D uncertain. Germline V gene data show CDR1 as LNHDA and CDR2 as SQIVND (reference sequence). V was trimmed by 3 bases and J by 0 bases, leaving 5 bases between them. This CDR3 region has 13 residues. The chain's CDR3 is CASSIALNTEAFF. CDR3 DNA: TGTGCCAGTAGTATTGCCTTGAACACTGAAGCTTTCTTT.

This clonotype was counted at least ten times. This chain connects TRBV5-1 to TRBJ1-1, with D possibly matching TRBD1 (5 bases). Germline V lookup: CDR1 SGHRS, CDR2 YFSETQ. The CDR3 has 18 residues. The V end was cut by 0 bases, the J end by 0 bases, with 18 bases between. The CDR3 DNA is TGCGCCAGCAGCTTGGCCCCTGGGGGAGCTTACATGAACACTGAAGCTTTCTTT. Amino acid sequence: CASSLAPGGAYMNTEAFF.

This CDR3 is CASSIGGTNEKLFF. The CDR3 DNA follows: TGTGCCAGCAGTATCGGGGGGACTAATGAAAAACTGTTTTTT. The chain is built from TRBV6-6 and TRBJ1-4; D perhaps matches TRBD1 (5 bases). V was clipped by 5 bases and J by 2 bases, with 9 bases between them. The germline gives CDR1 MNHNY, CDR2 SVGAGI (reference sequence). This CDR3 is 14 amino acids long.

The genes are TRBV6-5 and TRBJ1-2; 9 bases match TRBD1. Per germline, CDR1 MNHEY and CDR2 SVGAGI. After removal of 5 bases from V and 7 bases from J, the junction contained 8 bases not matched to a gene. The CDR3 extends over 14 amino acids. The CDR3 region has the DNA TGTGCCAGCAGTACGACTAGGACAGGGGTTGGCTACACCTTC. It codes for CASSTTRTGVGYTF.

This clonotype was recorded a few times. This sequence joins TRBV3-1 and TRBJ2-3; unclear D gene. The CDR3 sequence is 16 residues long. Trimming removed 0 bases from V and 2 bases from J, with 12 bases in between. Germline CDR1 and CDR2: LGHDT and YNNKEL (reference sequence). CDR3 residues: CASSQDTGQITDTQYF. CDR3 DNA sequence: TGTGCCAGCAGCCAAGATACGGGCCAGATCACAGATACGCAGTATTTT.

There are a few counts of this clonotype. The chain joins TRBV20-1 to TRBJ2-1; 7 positions agree with TRBD1. Looked up from germline, CDR1 is DFQATT and CDR2 is SNEGSKA (reference sequence). J was trimmed by 13 bases and V by 4 bases; bases with no gene match: 19. The CDR3 covers 15 residues. Here the CDR3 DNA reads TGCAGTGCTAAAAACAGGGGAAAGTTATTAATTCACCAGTTCTTC. Its translation is CSAKNRGKLLIHQFF.

The sample holds a few counts of this clonotype. The gene calls are TRBV5-1 and TRBJ2-3, with 12 bases aligning to TRBD2. This CDR3 is 15 amino acids long. The germline V gene has CDR1 SGHRS and CDR2 YFSETQ. The J segment lost 2 bases and the V segment lost 7 bases, leaving 5 bases of the junction unmatched. The DNA of the CDR3 is TGCGCCAGCCAGTCTAGCGGGAGGGTCACAGATACGCAGTATTTT. It yields the protein CASQSSGRVTDTQYF. The entire variable domain, with the rest obtained from reference TRBV5-1 and TRBJ2-3, is as follows: KAGVTQTPRYLIKTRGQQVTLSCSPISGHRSVSWYQQTPGQGLQFLFEYFSETQRNKGNFPGRFSGRQFSNSRSEMNVSTLELGDSALYLCASQSSGRVTDTQYFGPGTRLTVL.

This clonotype has more than one count but fewer than ten. The V and J genes are TRBV4-1 and TRBJ2-3; D is unclear. CDR3 size: 15 residues. Trimming took off 4 bases at V and 4 bases at J, with 15 bases between the two ends. Germline values: CDR1 MGHRA, CDR2 YSYEKL. The DNA of the CDR3 is TGCGCCAGCAGCCCAGCAGTACCCGGGTCAGATACGCAGTATTTT. Protein product: CASSPAVPGSDTQYF.

The chain joins TRBV27 to TRBJ2-1; D call uncertain. This CDR3 is 14 amino acids long. Trimming left V 5 bases short and J 2 bases short, with 10 bases between. The germline CDR1 and CDR2 sequences are MNHEY and SMNVEV (reference sequence). DNA of the CDR3: TGTGCCAGCAGTCCAGGATCTACCTACAATGAGCAGTTCTTC. Its protein is CASSPGSTYNEQFF.

This clonotype was found a few times. The chain links TRBV2 to TRBJ2-7; TRBD1 matches 11 bases. Germline V gene sequence: CDR1 SNHLY, CDR2 FYNNEI. The CDR3 consists of 13 residues. V was pared by 5 bases and J by 5 bases, with 2 bases of the junction left unmatched. CDR3 sequence (DNA): TGTGCCAGCAGTCGGGACAGGGGGAACGAGCAGTACTTC. Translated: CASSRDRGNEQYF.

The rearrangement links TRBV20-1 to TRBJ2-1, with 12 bases matching TRBD2. The CDR3 has 15 residues. V was pared by 4 bases and J by 7 bases, with 8 bases of the junction left unmatched. The germline V gene has CDR1 DFQATT and CDR2 SNEGSKA (reference sequence). CDR3 protein: CSAITPSGGANEQFF. The CDR3 nucleotides read TGCAGTGCTATTACCCCTAGCGGGGGGGCAAATGAGCAGTTCTTC.

The chain joins TRBV7-9 to TRBJ2-5; D gene uncertain. Trimming stripped 4 bases from V and 1 base from J, with 13 bases between. The CDR3 consists of 15 residues. CDR1 is SEHNR and CDR2 is FQNEAQ in the germline V gene (reference sequence). In DNA, the CDR3 is TGTGCCAGCAGCTGGGATCTCGGTGGCCAAGAGACCCAGTACTTC. It encodes CASSWDLGGQETQYF.

This clonotype was seen many times. The CDR3 region is CASSSNGQPDTQYF. The CDR3 nucleotides read TGTGCCAGCAGTTCCAACGGACAACCAGATACGCAGTATTTT. The chain uses TRBV27 and TRBJ2-3; maybe TRBD1 (5 bases). Per the germline V gene, CDR1 is MNHEY and CDR2 is SMNVEV (reference sequence). The V end was cut by 4 bases, the J end by 4 bases, with 12 bases between. CDR3 length: 14 amino acids.

Only a few counts were recorded for this clonotype. The genes are TRBV30 and TRBJ2-7; possible D gene TRBD2, 6 bases. Germline assignment: CDR1 GTSNPN and CDR2 SVGIG (reference sequence). Deletions cut 2 bases from V and 7 bases from J, with 15 bases between. The CDR3 contains 13 residues. CDR3 region: CAWSRNRRGEQYF. The CDR3 DNA reads as TGTGCCTGGAGTCGTAACCGGAGGGGAGAGCAGTACTTC.

In its sample, this clonotype was seen a few times. The rearrangement joins TRBV30 to TRBJ1-5, with 10 bases aligning to TRBD1. Trimming removed 4 bases from V and 6 bases from J; junction bases left unmatched: 6. This CDR3 has 14 amino acids. Germline V gene data show CDR1 as GTSNPN and CDR2 as SVGIG (reference sequence). The CDR3 nucleotides are TGTGCCTGGACCCAGGGGACAGGGGTTCAGCCCCAGCATTTT. This translates into CAWTQGTGVQPQHF.

This clonotype occurred a few times. The V gene is TRBV2, the J gene TRBJ2-1; 12 nucleotides match TRBD1. The junction had 2 bases not matched to a gene; V was cut back by 4 bases and J by 7 bases. Germline CDR1 reads SNHLY; CDR2 reads FYNNEI. The CDR3 consists of 14 residues. CDR3 sequence reads: CASSAGQGANEQFF. As DNA, the CDR3 is TGTGCCAGCAGTGCGGGACAGGGGGCGAATGAGCAGTTCTTC.

V is TRBV6-6 and J is TRBJ1-2, with 7 bases aligning to TRBD1. Per germline, CDR1 MNHNY and CDR2 SVGAGI (reference sequence). The CDR3 runs 14 residues. J lost 3 bases, V lost 4 bases, and 5 bases had no gene match. Here the CDR3 DNA reads TGTGCCAGCAGTTCCCCGGACAGGTACTATGGCTACACCTTC. It codes for CASSSPDRYYGYTF.

The gene calls are TRBV20-1 and TRBJ2-1; a weak D match, TRBD2 (5 bases). There are 14 residues in the CDR3. The germline CDR1 and CDR2 sequences are DFQATT and SNEGSKA (reference sequence). V lost 5 bases and J lost 2, with 13 bases in between. The CDR3 DNA reads as TGCAGTGCTCCCTGGCGGGTCCCCTACAATGAGCAGTTCTTC. Protein product: CSAPWRVPYNEQFF.

The CDR3 here is CASSPVGGTDTQYF. In DNA, the CDR3 is TGTGCCAGCAGCCCCGTCGGCGGCACAGATACGCAGTATTTT. The J gene is TRBJ2-3, the V gene TRBV7-9, with D unclear. CDR1 is SEHNR, CDR2 FQNEAQ, per germline (reference sequence). The CDR3 is 14 residues long. Between the trimmed V and J ends, which lost 5 bases and 1 base, there was a span of 10 bases.

The chain links TRBV20-1 to TRBJ2-7; D not certain. Germline assignment: CDR1 DFQATT and CDR2 SNEGSKA (reference sequence). V was cut by 0 bases and J by 1 base, with 7 bases left in between. The CDR3 covers 13 residues. The CDR3: CSARDSGSYEQYF. DNA of the CDR3: TGCAGTGCTAGAGACAGTGGGTCCTACGAGCAGTACTTC.

The chain combines TRBV29-1 with TRBJ2-3; 8 bases align to TRBD2. This CDR3 comprises 15 residues. The V gene end was trimmed by 7 bases and the J gene end by 5 bases; junction bases not matched to a gene: 14. The germline V gene has CDR1 SQVTM and CDR2 ANQGSEA. DNA for the CDR3: TGCAGCGCCGATGGTCAGCGGGAGCTGGGAGATACGCAGTATTTT. Residues: CSADGQRELGDTQYF.

This clonotype was counted between two and nine times. The chain employs TRBV12-3 or TRBV12-4 and TRBJ2-3; D is unclear. This CDR3 is built from 15 residues. V was pared by 2 bases and J by 5 bases, with 14 bases between. CDR3 in amino acids: CASSLFDTSRDTQYF. In DNA, the CDR3 is TGTGCCAGCAGTTTATTTGATACCTCACGAGATACGCAGTATTTT.

This clonotype came up a few times. The V gene is TRBV12-3 or TRBV12-4, the J gene TRBJ2-7; TRBD2 agrees at 11 bases. V lost 8 bases and J lost 0; bases outside the gene matches: 3. The CDR3 length is 14 residues. CDR3 region: CASQGLAVSYEQYF. The CDR3 nucleotides are TGTGCCAGCCAGGGACTAGCGGTCTCCTACGAGCAGTACTTC.